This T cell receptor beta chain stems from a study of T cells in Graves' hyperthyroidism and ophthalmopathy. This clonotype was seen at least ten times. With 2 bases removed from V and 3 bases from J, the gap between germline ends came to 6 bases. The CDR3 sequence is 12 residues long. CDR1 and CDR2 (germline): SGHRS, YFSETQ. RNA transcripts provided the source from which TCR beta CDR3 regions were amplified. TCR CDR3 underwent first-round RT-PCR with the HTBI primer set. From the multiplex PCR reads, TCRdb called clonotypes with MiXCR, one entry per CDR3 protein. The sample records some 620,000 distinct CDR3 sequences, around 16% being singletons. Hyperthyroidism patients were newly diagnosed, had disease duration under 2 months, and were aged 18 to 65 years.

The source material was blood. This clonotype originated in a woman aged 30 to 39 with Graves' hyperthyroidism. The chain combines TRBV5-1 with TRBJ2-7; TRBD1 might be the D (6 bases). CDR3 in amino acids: CASSLQGYEQYF. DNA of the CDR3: TGCGCCAGCAGCTTACAGGGCTACGAGCAGTACTTC.